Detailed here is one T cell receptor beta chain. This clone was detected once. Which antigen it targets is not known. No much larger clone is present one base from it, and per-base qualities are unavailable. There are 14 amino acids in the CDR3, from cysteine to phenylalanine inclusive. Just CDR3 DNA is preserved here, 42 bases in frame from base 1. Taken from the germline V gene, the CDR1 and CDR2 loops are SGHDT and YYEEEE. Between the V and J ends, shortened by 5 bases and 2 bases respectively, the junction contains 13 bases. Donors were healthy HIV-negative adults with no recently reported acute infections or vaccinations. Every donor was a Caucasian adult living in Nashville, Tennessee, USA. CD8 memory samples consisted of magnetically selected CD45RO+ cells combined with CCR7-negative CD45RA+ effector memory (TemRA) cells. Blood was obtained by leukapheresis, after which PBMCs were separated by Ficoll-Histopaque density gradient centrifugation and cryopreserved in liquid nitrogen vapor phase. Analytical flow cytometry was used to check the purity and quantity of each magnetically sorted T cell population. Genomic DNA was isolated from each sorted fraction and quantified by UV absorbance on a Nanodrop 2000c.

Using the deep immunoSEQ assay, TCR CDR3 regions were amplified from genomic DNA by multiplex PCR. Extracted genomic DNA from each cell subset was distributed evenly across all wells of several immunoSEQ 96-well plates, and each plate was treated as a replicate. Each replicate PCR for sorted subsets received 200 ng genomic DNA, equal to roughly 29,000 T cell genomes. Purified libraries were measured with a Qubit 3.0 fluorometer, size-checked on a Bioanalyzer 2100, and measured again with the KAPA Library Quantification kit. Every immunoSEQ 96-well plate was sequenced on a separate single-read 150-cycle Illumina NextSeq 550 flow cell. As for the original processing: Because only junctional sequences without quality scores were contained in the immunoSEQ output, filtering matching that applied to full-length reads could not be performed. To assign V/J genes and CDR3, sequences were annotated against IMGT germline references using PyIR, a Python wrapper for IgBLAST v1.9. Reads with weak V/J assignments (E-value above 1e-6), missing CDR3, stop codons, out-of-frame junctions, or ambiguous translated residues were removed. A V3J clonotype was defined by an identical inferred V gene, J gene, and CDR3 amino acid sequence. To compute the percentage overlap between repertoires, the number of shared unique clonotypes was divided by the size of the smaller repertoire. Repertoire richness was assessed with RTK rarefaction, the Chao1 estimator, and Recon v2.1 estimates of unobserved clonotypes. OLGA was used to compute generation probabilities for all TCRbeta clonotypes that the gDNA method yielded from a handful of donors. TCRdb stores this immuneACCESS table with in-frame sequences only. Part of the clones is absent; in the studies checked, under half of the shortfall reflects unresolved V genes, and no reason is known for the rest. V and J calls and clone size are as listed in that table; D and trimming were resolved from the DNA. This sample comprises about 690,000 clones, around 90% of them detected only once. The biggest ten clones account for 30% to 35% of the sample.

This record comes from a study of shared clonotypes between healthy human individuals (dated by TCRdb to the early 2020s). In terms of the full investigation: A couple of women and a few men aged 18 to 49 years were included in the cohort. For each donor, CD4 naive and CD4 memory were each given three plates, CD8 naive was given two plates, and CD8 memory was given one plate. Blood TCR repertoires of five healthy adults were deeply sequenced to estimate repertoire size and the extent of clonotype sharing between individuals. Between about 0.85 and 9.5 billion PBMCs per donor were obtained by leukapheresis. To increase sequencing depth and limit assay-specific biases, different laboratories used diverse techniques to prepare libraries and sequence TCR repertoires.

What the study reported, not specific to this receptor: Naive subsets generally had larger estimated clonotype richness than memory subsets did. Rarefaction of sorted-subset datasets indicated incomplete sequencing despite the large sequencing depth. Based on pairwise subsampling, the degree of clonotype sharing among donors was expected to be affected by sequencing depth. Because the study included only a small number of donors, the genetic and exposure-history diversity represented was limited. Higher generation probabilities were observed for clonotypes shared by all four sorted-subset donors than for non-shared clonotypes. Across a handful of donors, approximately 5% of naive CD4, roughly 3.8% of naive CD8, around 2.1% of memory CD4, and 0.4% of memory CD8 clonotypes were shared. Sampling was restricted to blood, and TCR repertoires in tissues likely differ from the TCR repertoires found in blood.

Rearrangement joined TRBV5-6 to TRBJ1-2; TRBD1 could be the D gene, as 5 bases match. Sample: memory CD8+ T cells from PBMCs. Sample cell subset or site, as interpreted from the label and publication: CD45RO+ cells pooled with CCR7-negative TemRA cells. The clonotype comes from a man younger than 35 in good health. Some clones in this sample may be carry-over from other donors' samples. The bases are TGTGCCAGCAGGGATGGATGGGGGAACTATGGCTACACCTTC. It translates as CASRDGWGNYGYTF.